The rows below give T cell receptor beta chains drawn from one sample of a study of blood T cells in healthy people across ages. MiXCR, applied by TCRdb to the 5' RACE reads, yields one record per CDR3 protein. This table has about 1.5 million distinct CDR3 sequences, 35% to 45% appearing once. The material sequenced was blood. These receptor sequences come from a woman younger than 35 in good health. CDR3s include the opening cysteine and the closing phenylalanine or tryptophan. A D gene is named only where the DNA matches it firmly. The size of a clone is reported for some rows only, either as once, few or many, or as a class for expanded clones.

D	length	V	size	J	CDR3	DNA
TRBD2	17	TRBV11-1	-	TRBJ2-4	CASSSASGRAGYNEQYF	TGTGCCAGCAGCTCCGCTAGCGGGAGGGCCGGGTACAATGAGCAGTACTTC
TRBD1	16	TRBV18	-	TRBJ1-2	CASSTGTGRHHYGYTF	TGTGCCAGCTCCACTGGGACAGGTCGTCATCACTATGGCTACACCTTC
TRBD2	14	TRBV27	-	TRBJ2-1	CASSSGLEVREQFF	TGTGCCAGCAGTTCGGGACTAGAAGTCAGAGAGCAGTTCTTC
TRBD1	17	TRBV6-6	-	TRBJ1-5	CAGTFHTGGSRGQPQHF	TGTGCCGGCACTTTCCATACAGGGGGCTCGCGCGGTCAGCCCCAGCATTTT
-	18	TRBV4-1	once	TRBJ1-2	CASSQMDAGRRANYGYTF	TGCGCCAGCAGCCAAATGGACGCCGGGCGCCGGGCTAACTATGGCTACACCTTC
TRBD1	15	TRBV28	-	TRBJ1-6	CASTMWTGDNSPLHF	TGTGCCAGCACCATGTGGACAGGGGATAATTCACCCCTCCACTTT
-	14	TRBV10-3	-	TRBJ1-5	CASGDTNSNQPQHF	TGTGCATCAGGGGACACCAATAGCAATCAGCCCCAGCATTTT
TRBD1	14	TRBV29-1	-	TRBJ1-2	CSVYTGGRGYGYTF	TGCAGCGTGTACACAGGGGGCCGTGGCTATGGCTACACCTTC
-	12	TRBV12-3/TRBV12-4	few	TRBJ1-6	CASRAGATPLHF	TGTGCCAGCAGAGCCGGGGCGACACCCCTCCACTTT
-	13	TRBV6-2/TRBV6-3	many	TRBJ2-1	CASRRSSYNEQFF	TGTGCCAGCAGGAGAAGCTCCTACAATGAGCAGTTCTTC
-	14	TRBV5-1	once	TRBJ1-4	CASSVQYLNEKLFF	TGCGCCAGCAGCGTACAGTACCTTAATGAAAAACTGTTTTTT
-	16	TRBV7-6	once	TRBJ1-1	CASSLGRGAGNTEAFF	TGTGCCAGCAGCTTAGGCCGGGGCGCGGGGAACACTGAAGCTTTCTTT
TRBD1	14	TRBV5-1	-	TRBJ2-7	CASTGTASSYEQYF	TGCGCCAGCACGGGGACAGCAAGCTCCTACGAGCAGTACTTC
TRBD1	17	TRBV13	once	TRBJ2-7	CASSLGAAGTGAHEQYF	TGTGCCAGCAGCTTAGGGGCTGCCGGGACAGGGGCCCACGAGCAGTACTTC
TRBD1	15	TRBV28	-	TRBJ2-7	CASSRTGWVDYEQYF	TGTGCCAGCAGTCGGACAGGCTGGGTGGACTACGAGCAGTACTTC
-	14	TRBV15	-	TRBJ2-3	CATSRGQNTDTQYF	TGTGCCACCAGCAGAGGCCAGAACACAGATACGCAGTATTTT
-	14	TRBV29-1	-	TRBJ1-1	CSVRDVPGAAEAFF	TGCAGCGTTCGGGACGTACCTGGGGCTGCTGAAGCTTTCTTT
-	14	TRBV6-6	-	TRBJ1-4	CASSYSFGNAKLFF	TGTGCCAGCAGTTACTCTTTTGGAAATGCAAAACTGTTTTTT
-	13	TRBV6-1	few	TRBJ2-3	CASSVPDTDTQYF	TGTGCCAGCAGTGTGCCAGACACAGATACGCAGTATTTT
-	13	TRBV7-2	-	TRBJ2-7	CASSSELYNEQYF	TGTGCCAGCAGCTCGGAACTATACAATGAGCAGTACTTC
-	16	TRBV5-1	-	TRBJ2-1	CASSLDIGRTYNEQFF	TGCGCCAGCAGCTTGGATATAGGACGGACTTACAATGAGCAGTTCTTC
TRBD2	15	TRBV7-2	few	TRBJ2-7	CASSFGGSGSYEQYF	TGTGCCAGCAGCTTTGGCGGGAGTGGGTCCTACGAGCAGTACTTC
TRBD1	15	TRBV2	-	TRBJ2-1	CVSRLTGGGHNEQFF	TGTGTCAGCAGACTGACAGGGGGTGGTCACAATGAGCAGTTCTTC
-	13	TRBV12-3/TRBV12-4	many	TRBJ1-2	CASSFSRNYGYTF	TGTGCCAGCAGTTTCAGCCGAAACTATGGCTACACCTTC
TRBD2	14	TRBV29-1	few	TRBJ2-3	CSVMLAGATDTQYF	TGCAGCGTGATGCTAGCGGGAGCCACAGATACGCAGTATTTT
-	14	TRBV5-1	-	TRBJ2-7	CANNVGTVSYEQYF	TGCGCCAACAACGTGGGGACCGTCTCCTACGAGCAGTACTTC
TRBD1	13	TRBV7-2	-	TRBJ2-7	CASRGTGIYEQYF	TGTGCCAGCCGAGGGACAGGGATCTACGAGCAGTACTTC
-	14	TRBV5-5	-	TRBJ1-3	CASSASGTLNTIYF	TGTGCCAGCAGCGCTTCCGGGACGCTTAACACCATATATTTT
TRBD2	15	TRBV19	-	TRBJ2-7	CASNPGLASYNEQYF	TGTGCCAGTAATCCGGGACTAGCATCCTACAATGAGCAGTACTTC
-	12	TRBV6-2/TRBV6-3	few	TRBJ2-7	CASSYVYNEQYF	TGTGCCAGCAGTTACGTCTACAATGAGCAGTACTTC
-	14	TRBV20-1	few	TRBJ2-5	CSARDPPGQETQYF	TGCAGTGCTAGAGATCCCCCGGGACAAGAGACCCAGTACTTC
-	12	TRBV15	-	TRBJ2-5	CATSRDYQTQYF	TGTGCCACCAGCAGAGATTACCAGACCCAGTACTTC
-	15	TRBV11-2	-	TRBJ2-3	CASSLRLDGTDTQYF	TGTGCCAGCAGCTTGAGACTAGATGGCACAGATACGCAGTATTTT